This T cell receptor beta chain was sequenced in a study of blood T cell repertoires in COVID-19. Data came from immunoSEQ multiplex PCR; TCRdb stores just in-frame clones and leaves some out. The sample holds 250,000 to 300,000 clones, 88% seen once. Trimming took off 5 bases at V and 0 bases at J, with 16 bases between the two ends. The CDR3 is made up of 17 amino acids. The germline gives CDR1 SNHLY, CDR2 FYNNEI. The Seattle site enrolled patients during active infection and followed them longitudinally. The sequencing input was peripheral blood. The TCR sequence derives from a woman in her twenties or thirties with COVID-19, enrolled during active disease. The chain has TRBV2 and TRBJ2-2, with D possibly matching TRBD1 (5 bases). DNA of the CDR3: TGTGCCAGCAGTCCCTTCCGGTCAGGGACGAACACCGGGGAGCTGTTTTTT. It is translated as CASSPFRSGTNTGELFF.